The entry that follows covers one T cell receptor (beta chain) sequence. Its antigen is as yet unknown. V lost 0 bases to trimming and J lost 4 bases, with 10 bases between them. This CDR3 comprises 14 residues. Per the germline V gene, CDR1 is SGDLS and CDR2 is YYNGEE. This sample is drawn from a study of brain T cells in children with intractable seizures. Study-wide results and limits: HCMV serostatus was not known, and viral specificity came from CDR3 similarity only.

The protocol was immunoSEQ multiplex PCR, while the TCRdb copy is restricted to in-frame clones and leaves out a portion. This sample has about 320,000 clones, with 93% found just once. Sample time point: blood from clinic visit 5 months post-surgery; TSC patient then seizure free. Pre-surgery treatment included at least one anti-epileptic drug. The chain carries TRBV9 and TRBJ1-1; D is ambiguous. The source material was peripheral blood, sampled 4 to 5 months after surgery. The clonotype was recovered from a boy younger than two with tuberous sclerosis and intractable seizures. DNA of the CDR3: TGTGCCAGCAGCGTAGGAGGGTTAGGCACTGAAGCTTTCTTT. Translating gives CASSVGGLGTEAFF.